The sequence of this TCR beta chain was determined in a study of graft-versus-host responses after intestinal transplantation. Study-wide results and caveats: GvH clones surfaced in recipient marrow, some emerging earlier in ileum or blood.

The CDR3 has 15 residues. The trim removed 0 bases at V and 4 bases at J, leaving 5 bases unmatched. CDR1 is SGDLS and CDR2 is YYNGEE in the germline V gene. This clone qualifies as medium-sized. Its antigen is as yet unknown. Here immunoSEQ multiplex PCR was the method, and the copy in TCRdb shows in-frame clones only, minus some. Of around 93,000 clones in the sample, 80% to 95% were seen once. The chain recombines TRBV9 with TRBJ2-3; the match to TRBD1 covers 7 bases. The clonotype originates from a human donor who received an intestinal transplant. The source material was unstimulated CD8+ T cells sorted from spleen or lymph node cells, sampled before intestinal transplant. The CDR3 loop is CASSVAITGADTQYF. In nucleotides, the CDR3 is TGTGCCAGCAGCGTAGCTATTACAGGGGCAGATACGCAGTATTTT.